The source of this T cell receptor (delta chain) is a study of Vδ1+ human thymocytes. The germline V gene encodes CDR1 TSWWSYY and CDR2 QGS. The CDR3 is 17 residues long. Trimming stripped 0 bases from V and 3 bases from J, with 17 bases between. Study observations and caveats: In the thymus, TRG and TRD repertoires looked highly polyclonal with Gaussian CDR3 lengths.

Sequences come from RNA converted to cDNA by reverse transcription. Pooled V-gene forward primers with one constant-region reverse primer generated the CDR3 amplicons by multiplex PCR. TCRdb made new clone calls on the multiplex PCR reads using CATT. This table holds more than 45,000 delta-chain clones, less than 15% found once. This clone showed up just a few times. What it recognizes is unknown. Material: Vdelta1+ gamma-delta thymocytes from the thymus. Subset of the sample: FACS-sorted CD3+ TCRalphabeta- TCRVdelta1+ TCRVdelta2- thymocytes. The rearrangement uses TRDV1 and TRDJ1; TRDD2 might be the D (6 bases). This TCR came from a girl less than two years old who had congenital heart surgery. CDR3 DNA: TGTGCTCTTGGGGAACTACTTCCTCTGTGCCCGGCCGATAAACTCATCTTT. Residues: CALGELLPLCPADKLIF.